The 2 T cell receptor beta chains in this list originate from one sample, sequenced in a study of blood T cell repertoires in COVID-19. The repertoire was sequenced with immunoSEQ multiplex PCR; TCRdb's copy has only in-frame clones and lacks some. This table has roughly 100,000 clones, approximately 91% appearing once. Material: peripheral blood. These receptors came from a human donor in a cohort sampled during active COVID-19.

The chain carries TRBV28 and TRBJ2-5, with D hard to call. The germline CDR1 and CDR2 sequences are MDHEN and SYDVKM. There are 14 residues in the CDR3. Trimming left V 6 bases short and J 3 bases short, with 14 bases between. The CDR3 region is CASSLLTSEETQYF. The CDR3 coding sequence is TGTGCCAGCAGCCTCTTGACGAGCGAAGAGACCCAGTACTTC. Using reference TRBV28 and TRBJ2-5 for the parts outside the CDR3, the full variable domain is DVKVTQSSRYLVKRTGEKVFLECVQDMDHENMFWYRQDPGLGLRLIYFSYDVKMKEKGDIPEGYSVSREKKERFSLILESASTNQTSMYLCASSLLTSEETQYFGPGTRLLVL.

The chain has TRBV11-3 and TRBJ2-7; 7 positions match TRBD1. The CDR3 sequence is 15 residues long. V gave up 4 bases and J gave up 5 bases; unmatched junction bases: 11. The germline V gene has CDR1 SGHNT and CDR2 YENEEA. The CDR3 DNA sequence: TGTGCCAGCAGCTCCTCGAGACAGGGAAGTCACGAGCAGTACTTC. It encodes CASSSSRQGSHEQYF.